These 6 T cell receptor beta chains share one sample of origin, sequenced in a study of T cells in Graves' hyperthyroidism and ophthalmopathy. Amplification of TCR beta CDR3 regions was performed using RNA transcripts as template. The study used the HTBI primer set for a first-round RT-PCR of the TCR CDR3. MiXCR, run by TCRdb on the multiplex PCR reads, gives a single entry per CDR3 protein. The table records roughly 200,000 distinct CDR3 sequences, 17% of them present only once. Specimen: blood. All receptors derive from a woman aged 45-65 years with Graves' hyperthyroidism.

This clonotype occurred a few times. CDR3 in DNA: TGTGCCAGCAGCTTAAGTTTGGGGGCAGAGACCCAGTACTTC. It translates to CASSLSLGAETQYF. The chain uses TRBV11-3 and TRBJ2-5; the D gene is possibly TRBD1 (6 bases). Trimming took 2 bases from V and 4 from J, leaving 11 bases between them. Germline lookup yields CDR1 SGHNT and CDR2 YENEEA. CDR3 length: 14 residues. The full variable domain, its missing parts supplied by reference TRBV11-3 and TRBJ2-5, is EAGVVQSPRYKIIEKKQPVAFWCNPISGHNTLYWYLQNLGQGPELLIRYENEEAVDDSQLPKDRFSAERLKGVDSTLKIQPAELGDSAVYLCASSLSLGAETQYFGPGTRLLVL.

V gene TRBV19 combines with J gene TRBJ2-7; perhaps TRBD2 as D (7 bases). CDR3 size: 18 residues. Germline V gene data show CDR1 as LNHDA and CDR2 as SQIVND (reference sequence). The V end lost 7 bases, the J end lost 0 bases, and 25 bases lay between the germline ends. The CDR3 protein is CASTSGHPLATSSYEQYF. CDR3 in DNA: TGTGCCAGTACCTCGGGACACCCACTAGCGACCAGCTCCTACGAGCAGTACTTC.

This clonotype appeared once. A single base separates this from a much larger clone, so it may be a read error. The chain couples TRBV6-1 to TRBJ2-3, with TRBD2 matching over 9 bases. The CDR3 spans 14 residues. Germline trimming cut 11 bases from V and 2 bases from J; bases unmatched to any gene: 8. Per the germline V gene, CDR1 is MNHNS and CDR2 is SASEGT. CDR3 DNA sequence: TGTGCCCGCAAGACTAGCGGACACACAGATACGCAGTATTTT. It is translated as CARKTSGHTDTQYF.

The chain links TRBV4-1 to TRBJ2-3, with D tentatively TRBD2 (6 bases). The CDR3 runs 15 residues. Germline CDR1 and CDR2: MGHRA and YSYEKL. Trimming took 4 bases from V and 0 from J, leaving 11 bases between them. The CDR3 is CASSPTGTSTDTQYF. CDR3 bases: TGCGCCAGCAGCCCTACTGGGACTAGCACAGATACGCAGTATTTT.

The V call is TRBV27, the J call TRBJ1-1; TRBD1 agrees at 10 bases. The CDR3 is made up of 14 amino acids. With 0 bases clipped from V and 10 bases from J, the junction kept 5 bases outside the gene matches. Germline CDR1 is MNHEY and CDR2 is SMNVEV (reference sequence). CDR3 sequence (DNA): TGTGCCAGCAGTTTATCCGGGACAGGGGCCGCAGCTTTCTTT. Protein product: CASSLSGTGAAAFF.

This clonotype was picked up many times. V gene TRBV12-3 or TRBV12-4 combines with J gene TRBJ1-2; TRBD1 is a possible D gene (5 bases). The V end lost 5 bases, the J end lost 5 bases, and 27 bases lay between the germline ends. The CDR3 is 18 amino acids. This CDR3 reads CASSPYPLLVGPDYGYTF. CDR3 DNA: TGTGCCAGCAGTCCTTATCCGCTCCTCGTGGGACCTGATTATGGCTACACCTTC.